Below, one T cell receptor beta chain is given with its context. Its antigen is currently unknown. The sample originates from a study of CD4+ T cells in melanoma. Sequencing used immunoSEQ multiplex PCR; TCRdb keeps in-frame clones, though not all of them. This table holds some 120,000 clones, over 80% found once. Study conclusions and caveats: A reported correlation linked neoantigen-specific CD4+ T cells to CD8+, macrophage and B cell function. In melanoma, neoantigen-specific CD4+ T cells reportedly differed in differentiation state.

Germline CDR1 reads SGHRS; CDR2 reads YFSETQ. V shed 0 bases and J shed 6 bases, with 13 bases lying between them. CDR3 size: 15 residues. The receptor comes from a human donor with melanoma. The V and J genes are TRBV5-1 and TRBJ1-5; possibly TRBD1 for D (5 bases). Sequencing was done on a sample of peripheral blood. Here the CDR3 DNA reads TGCGCCAGCAGCTTGGGTTCAGGGTTAGCTCAGCCCCAGCATTTT. Translated, it gives CASSLGSGLAQPQHF.